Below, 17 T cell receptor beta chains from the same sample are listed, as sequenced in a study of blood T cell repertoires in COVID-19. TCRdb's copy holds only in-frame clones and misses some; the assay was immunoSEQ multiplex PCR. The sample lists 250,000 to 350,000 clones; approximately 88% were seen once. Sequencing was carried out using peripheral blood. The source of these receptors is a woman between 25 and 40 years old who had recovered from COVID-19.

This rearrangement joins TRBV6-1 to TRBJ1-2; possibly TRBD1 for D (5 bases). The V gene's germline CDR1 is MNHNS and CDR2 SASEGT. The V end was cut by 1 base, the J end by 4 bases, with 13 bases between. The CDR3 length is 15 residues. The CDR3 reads CASSEGAGSLYGYTF. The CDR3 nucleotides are TGTGCCAGCAGTGAAGGAGCAGGGTCTCTCTATGGCTACACCTTC.

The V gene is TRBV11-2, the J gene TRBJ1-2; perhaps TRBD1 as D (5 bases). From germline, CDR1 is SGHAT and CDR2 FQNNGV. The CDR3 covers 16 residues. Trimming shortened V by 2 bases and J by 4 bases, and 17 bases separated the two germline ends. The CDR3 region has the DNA TGTGCCAGCAGCTTATGGGGGGGGACGCAGGGCTATGGCTACACCTTC. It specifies CASSLWGGTQGYGYTF.

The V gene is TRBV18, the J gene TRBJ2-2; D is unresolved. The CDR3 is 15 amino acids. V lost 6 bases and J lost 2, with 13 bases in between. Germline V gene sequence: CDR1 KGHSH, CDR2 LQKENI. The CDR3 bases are TGTGCCAGCTCTCCCCGGGTCCCTAACACCGGGGAGCTGTTTTTT. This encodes CASSPRVPNTGELFF.

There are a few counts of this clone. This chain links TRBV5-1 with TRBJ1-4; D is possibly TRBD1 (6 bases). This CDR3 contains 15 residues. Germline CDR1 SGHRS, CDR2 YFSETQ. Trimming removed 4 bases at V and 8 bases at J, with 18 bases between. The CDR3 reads CASSAWDTRGEKLFF. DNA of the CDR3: TGCGCCAGCAGCGCCTGGGACACAAGAGGAGAAAAACTGTTTTTT.

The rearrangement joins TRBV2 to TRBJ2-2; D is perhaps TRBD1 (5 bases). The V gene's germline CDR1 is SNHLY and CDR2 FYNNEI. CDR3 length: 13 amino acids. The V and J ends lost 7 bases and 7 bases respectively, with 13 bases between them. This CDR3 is CASKRQGDGELFF. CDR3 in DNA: TGTGCCAGCAAACGACAAGGGGACGGGGAGCTGTTTTTT. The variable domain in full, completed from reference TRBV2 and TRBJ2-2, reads EPEVTQTPSHQVTQMGQEVILRCVPISNHLYFYWYRQILGQKVEFLVSFYNNEISEKSEIFDDQFSVERPDGSNFTLKIRSTKLEDSAMYFCASKRQGDGELFFGEGSRLTVL.

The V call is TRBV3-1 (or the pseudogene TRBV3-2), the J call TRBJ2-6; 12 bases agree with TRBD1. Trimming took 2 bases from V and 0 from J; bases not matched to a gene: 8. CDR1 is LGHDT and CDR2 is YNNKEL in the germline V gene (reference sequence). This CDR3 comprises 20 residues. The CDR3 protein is CASSQSRGQGAFSGANVLTF. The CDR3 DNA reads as TGTGCCAGCAGCCAATCCCGGGGACAGGGGGCATTCTCTGGGGCCAACGTCCTGACTTTC.

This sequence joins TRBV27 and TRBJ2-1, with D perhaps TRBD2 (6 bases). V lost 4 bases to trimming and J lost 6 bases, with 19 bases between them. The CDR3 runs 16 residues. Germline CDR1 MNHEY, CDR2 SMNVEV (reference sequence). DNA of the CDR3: TGTGCCAGCAGTTGGACGGCTAGCGCTCCCCCCAATGAGCAGTTCTTC. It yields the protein CASSWTASAPPNEQFF.

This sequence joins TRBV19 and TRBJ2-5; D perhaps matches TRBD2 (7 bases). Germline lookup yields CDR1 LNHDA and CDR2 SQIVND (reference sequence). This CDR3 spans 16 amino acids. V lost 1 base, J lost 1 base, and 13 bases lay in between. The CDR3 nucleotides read TGTGCCAGTAGTATAGTCGGCGGGGGCCTCCAAGAGACCCAGTACTTC. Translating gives CASSIVGGGLQETQYF.

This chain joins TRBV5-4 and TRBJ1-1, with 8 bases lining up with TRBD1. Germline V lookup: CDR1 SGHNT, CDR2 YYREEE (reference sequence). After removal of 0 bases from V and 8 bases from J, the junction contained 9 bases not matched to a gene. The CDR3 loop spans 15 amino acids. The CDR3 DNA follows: TGTGCCAGCAGCTTGGAGTCCGGCAGGGGGCAGGAAGCTTTCTTT. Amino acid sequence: CASSLESGRGQEAFF. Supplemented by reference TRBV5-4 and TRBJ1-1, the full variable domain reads ETGVTQSPTHLIKTRGQQVTLRCSSQSGHNTVSWYQQALGQGPQFIFQYYREEENGRGNFPPRFSGLQFPNYSSELNVNALELDDSALYLCASSLESGRGQEAFFGQGTRLTVV.

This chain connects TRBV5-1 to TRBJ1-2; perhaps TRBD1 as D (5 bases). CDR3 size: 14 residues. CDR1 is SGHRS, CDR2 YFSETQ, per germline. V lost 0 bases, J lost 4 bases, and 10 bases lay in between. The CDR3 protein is CASSLGRGGYGYTF. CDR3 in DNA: TGCGCCAGCAGCTTGGGTAGGGGCGGCTATGGCTACACCTTC.

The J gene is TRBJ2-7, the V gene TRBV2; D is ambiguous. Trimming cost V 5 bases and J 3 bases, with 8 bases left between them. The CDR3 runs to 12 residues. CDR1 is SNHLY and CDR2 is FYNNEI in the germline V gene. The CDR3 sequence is CASSNDIYEQYF. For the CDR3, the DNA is TGTGCCAGCAGTAACGACATCTACGAGCAGTACTTC.

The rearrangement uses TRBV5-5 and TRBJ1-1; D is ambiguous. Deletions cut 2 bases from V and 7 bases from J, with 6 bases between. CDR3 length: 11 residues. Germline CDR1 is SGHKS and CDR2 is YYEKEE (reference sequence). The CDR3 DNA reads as TGTGCCAGCAGCTTCTACTTTGAAGCTTTCTTT. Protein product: CASSFYFEAFF.

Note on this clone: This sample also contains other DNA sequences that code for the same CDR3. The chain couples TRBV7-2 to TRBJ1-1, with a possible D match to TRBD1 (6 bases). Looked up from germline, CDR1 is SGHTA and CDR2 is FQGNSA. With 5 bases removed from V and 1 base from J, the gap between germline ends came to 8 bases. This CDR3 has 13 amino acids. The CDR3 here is CASSEQGNTEAFF. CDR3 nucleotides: TGTGCCAGCAGCGAACAGGGGAACACTGAAGCTTTCTTT.

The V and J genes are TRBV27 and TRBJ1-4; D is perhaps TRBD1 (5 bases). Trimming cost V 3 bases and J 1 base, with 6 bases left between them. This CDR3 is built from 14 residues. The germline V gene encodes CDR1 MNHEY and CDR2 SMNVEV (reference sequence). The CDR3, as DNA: TGTGCCAGCAGTTTCGGGGGAACTAATGAAAAACTGTTTTTT. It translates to CASSFGGTNEKLFF.

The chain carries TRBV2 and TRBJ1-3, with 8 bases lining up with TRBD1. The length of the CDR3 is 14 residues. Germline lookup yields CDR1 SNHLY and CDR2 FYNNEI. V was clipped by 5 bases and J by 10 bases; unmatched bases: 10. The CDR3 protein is CASSLDRASGTIYF. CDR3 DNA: TGTGCCAGCAGTTTGGACAGGGCCTCGGGGACCATATATTTT.

The CDR3 sequence: CASSPGGDRGPFF. CDR3 coding DNA: TGTGCCAGCTCACCGGGCGGGGACCGCGGGCCTTTCTTT. The chain employs TRBV18 and TRBJ1-1, with a weak D call TRBD1 (5 bases). The germline gives CDR1 KGHSH, CDR2 LQKENI. Trimming removed 3 bases at V and 12 bases at J, with 17 bases between. The CDR3 covers 13 residues.

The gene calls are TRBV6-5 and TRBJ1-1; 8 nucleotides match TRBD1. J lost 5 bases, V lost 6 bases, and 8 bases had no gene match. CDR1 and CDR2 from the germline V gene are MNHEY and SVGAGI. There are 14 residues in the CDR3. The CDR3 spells CASSSGTGVTEAFF. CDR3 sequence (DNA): TGTGCCAGCAGCTCCGGGACAGGCGTAACTGAAGCTTTCTTT.